The next 4 T cell receptor beta chains were all read from a single sample in a study of beta chain features in type 1 diabetes. Overall study findings and caveats: Moderate but significant shortening of TCRB CDR3s was recorded in all four CD4+ subsets from Type 1 diabetes patients.

Reverse transcribing all isolated RNA meant expressed TCRB transcripts were sequenced. The assay was immunoSEQ multiplex PCR, and TCRdb's table has in-frame clones only and misses some. The sample carries 600,000 or so clones, around 11% recorded once. Their cognate antigens are unknown. Material for sequencing was naive CD4+ T cells from blood. The receptors stem from a man aged 25-40 years with type 1 diabetes.

V is TRBV11-3 and J is TRBJ1-1, with D possibly TRBD1 on 5 matching bases. The CDR3 is made up of 15 amino acids. Germline V CDR1 and CDR2: SGHNT, YENEEA. V was shortened by 7 bases and J by 6 bases, with 21 bases between the two germline ends. CDR3 coding DNA: TGTGCCAGCACCCCGTCGGGGGACCGGTCCCCTGAAGCTTTCTTT. Amino acids: CASTPSGDRSPEAFF.

The chain uses TRBV30 and TRBJ2-5; D not resolved. V was pared by 4 bases and J by 5 bases, with 8 bases between. The CDR3 runs 11 residues. CDR1 and CDR2 from the germline V gene are GTSNPN and SVGIG (reference sequence). The CDR3 nucleotides read TGTGCCTGGAATGGTCGTGAGACCCAGTACTTC. Protein product: CAWNGRETQYF.

This clone turned up a few times. The genes are TRBV9 and TRBJ2-3; D unresolved. V was cut by 0 bases and J by 6 bases, with 5 bases left in between. Germline CDR1 SGDLS, CDR2 YYNGEE. The CDR3 loop spans 12 amino acids. CDR3 sequence reads: CASSVVRDTQYF. As DNA, the CDR3 is TGTGCCAGCAGCGTAGTTCGGGATACGCAGTATTTT.

This clone was seen a few times. The chain combines TRBV7-9 with TRBJ1-6; D not resolved. The CDR3 is made up of 14 amino acids. Per the germline V gene, CDR1 is SEHNR and CDR2 is FQNEAQ (reference sequence). The germline V and J ends were trimmed by 1 base and 9 bases, with 10 bases remaining between them. The CDR3 protein is CASSLEGSLSPLHF. The CDR3 DNA follows: TGTGCCAGCAGCTTAGAAGGCTCTCTTTCACCCCTCCACTTT.